This is a list of T cell receptor beta chains from one sample in a study of CD8 T cells in Susac syndrome. TCRdb independently ran MiXCR on the immunoSEQ multiplex PCR reads; one entry per CDR3 protein. Of about 180,000 distinct CDR3 sequences in the sample, more than 90% were seen once. Sequences were obtained from CD4+ T cells from PBMCs. The receptors were sampled from a human donor with multiple sclerosis. The CDR3 runs from the conserved cysteine through the conserved F or W. Fields, in order: clone size, J gene, D gene, V gene, CDR3 DNA, CDR3 protein. D genes are given only for firm matches. A clone size is listed for some rows: how often the clone was seen (once, few, many), or a class if it is expanded.

clone size: .
J gene: TRBJ1-2
D gene: .
V gene: TRBV9
CDR3 DNA: TGTGCCAGCAGCGCTACCGGGACGGCCTCGGGCTACACCTTC
CDR3 protein: CASSATGTASGYTF

clone size: .
J gene: TRBJ1-5
D gene: .
V gene: TRBV19
CDR3 DNA: TGTGCCAGTAGTATAAGGGTCGGGAATCAGCCCCAGCATTTT
CDR3 protein: CASSIRVGNQPQHF

clone size: once
J gene: TRBJ2-1
D gene: .
V gene: TRBV25-1
CDR3 DNA: TGTGCCAGCAGTGAGGTGGCAGGGTGGGACGGGCAGTTCTTC
CDR3 protein: CASSEVAGWDGQFF

clone size: .
J gene: TRBJ2-5
D gene: TRBD2
V gene: TRBV20-1
CDR3 DNA: TGCAGTGCTAGAGATTTTAGACTAGCGGAAGAGACCCAGTACTTC
CDR3 protein: CSARDFRLAEETQYF

clone size: .
J gene: TRBJ1-4
D gene: .
V gene: TRBV29-1
CDR3 DNA: TGCAGCGTAAGACCAACTAATGAAAAACTGTTTTTT
CDR3 protein: CSVRPTNEKLFF

clone size: .
J gene: TRBJ1-2
D gene: .
V gene: TRBV20-1
CDR3 DNA: TGCAGTGCTAGACTGGGAGCTAACTATGGCTACACCTTC
CDR3 protein: CSARLGANYGYTF

clone size: .
J gene: TRBJ2-3
D gene: .
V gene: TRBV3-1
CDR3 DNA: TGTGCCAGCACCTTACCAGGGGAGGCGCAGTATTTT
CDR3 protein: CASTLPGEAQYF

clone size: .
J gene: TRBJ1-2
D gene: .
V gene: TRBV9
CDR3 DNA: TGTGCCAGCAGCGTAGAAGGGGGAGTTAATGGCTACACCTTC
CDR3 protein: CASSVEGGVNGYTF

clone size: once
J gene: TRBJ1-1
D gene: .
V gene: TRBV23-1
CDR3 DNA: TGCGCCACCGTAGGGGGAGAAAACACTGAAGCTTTCTTT
CDR3 protein: CATVGGENTEAFF

clone size: .
J gene: TRBJ2-7
D gene: TRBD2
V gene: TRBV28
CDR3 DNA: TGTGCCAGCCATCCCTCGGGGAGGGGTCGGGCCTACGAGCAGTACTTC
CDR3 protein: CASHPSGRGRAYEQYF

clone size: .
J gene: TRBJ2-7
D gene: .
V gene: TRBV28
CDR3 DNA: TGTGCCAGCACCCAGTCGGGACAAGACTACGAGCAGTACTTC
CDR3 protein: CASTQSGQDYEQYF

clone size: .
J gene: TRBJ2-6
D gene: .
V gene: TRBV2
CDR3 DNA: TGTGCCAGCAGGGGGGCCGGGGCCAACGTCCTGACTTTC
CDR3 protein: CASRGAGANVLTF

clone size: .
J gene: TRBJ2-7
D gene: .
V gene: TRBV4-3
CDR3 DNA: TGCGCCAGCAGCCAAGAAGTGGAAGTGATTCGGGACGAGCAGTACTTC
CDR3 protein: CASSQEVEVIRDEQYF

clone size: once
J gene: TRBJ1-2
D gene: .
V gene: TRBV7-2
CDR3 DNA: TGTGCCAGCGGGGGGGCTAACTATGGCTACACCTTC
CDR3 protein: CASGGANYGYTF

clone size: .
J gene: TRBJ2-4
D gene: TRBD2
V gene: TRBV12-3/TRBV12-4
CDR3 DNA: TGTGCCAGCAGTTTGAGCGGGGGAATAGCCAAAAACATTCAGTACTTC
CDR3 protein: CASSLSGGIAKNIQYF

clone size: .
J gene: TRBJ1-1
D gene: .
V gene: TRBV5-4
CDR3 DNA: TGTGCCAGCAGGTTGCCAGAAAGGGGCACTGAAGCTTTCTTT
CDR3 protein: CASRLPERGTEAFF

clone size: .
J gene: TRBJ2-3
D gene: TRBD1
V gene: TRBV29-1
CDR3 DNA: TGCAGCGTGGCGGGTCAGGGGGCTCCCACAGATACGCAGTATTTT
CDR3 protein: CSVAGQGAPTDTQYF

clone size: once
J gene: TRBJ2-3
D gene: TRBD2
V gene: TRBV7-9
CDR3 DNA: TGTGCCAGCAGCGGGGACCCTAGCGGGGGCACAGATACGCAGTATTTT
CDR3 protein: CASSGDPSGGTDTQYF

clone size: .
J gene: TRBJ2-5
D gene: .
V gene: TRBV3-1
CDR3 DNA: TGTGCCAGCAGCCAGGCCAGCCGGAAGACCCAGTACTTC
CDR3 protein: CASSQASRKTQYF